The entry that follows covers one T cell receptor (beta chain) sequence. The target antigen is unknown. Trimming removed 3 bases from V and 7 bases from J, with 18 bases in between. The CDR3 runs 16 residues. CDR1 is LGHNT and CDR2 is FRNRAP in the germline V gene. These data originate in a study of T cells in localized non-small cell lung cancer. Sequenced by immunoSEQ multiplex PCR; TCRdb stores in-frame clones only, minus some. The data hold around 30,000 clones, with around 90% observed a single time. Findings of the study overall: Uninvolved nearby lung showed the greatest T cell clonality, exceeding that found in tumor. Adjacent lung held a median 57 of the top 100 tumor clones.

The receptor comes from a female donor older than 55 with stage I lung adenocarcinoma. This rearrangement joins TRBV12-5 to TRBJ1-4; TRBD1 might be the D (5 bases). This material consisted of peripheral blood, taken before any cancer treatment. DNA of the CDR3: TGTGCTAGTGGTTTTGGGGTTGGGGGAGTTGGTGAAAAACTGTTTTTT. The encoded protein is CASGFGVGGVGEKLFF.